The 19 T cell receptor beta chains reported below all come from one sample, sequenced in a study of blood T cell repertoires in COVID-19. Using immunoSEQ multiplex PCR, the repertoire was profiled, and TCRdb retains in-frame clones only, with some absent. The sample yields 80,000 or so clones, about 76% seen once. The sequencing input was peripheral blood. All receptors derive from a man older than 75 with acute or convalescent COVID-19.

The rearrangement links TRBV29-1 to TRBJ2-1; tentative D call: TRBD2 (5 bases). Per germline, CDR1 SQVTM and CDR2 ANQGSEA. Trimming stripped 2 bases from V and 4 bases from J, with 12 bases between. The CDR3 length is 14 residues. CDR3 loop: CSVETGLPYNEQFF. CDR3 nucleotide sequence: TGCAGCGTTGAAACTGGACTGCCATACAATGAGCAGTTCTTC.

The chain recombines TRBV2 with TRBJ2-2; TRBD2 agrees at 10 bases. There are 14 residues in the CDR3. The trim removed 9 bases at V and 5 bases at J, leaving 6 bases unmatched. Germline V gene data show CDR1 as SNHLY and CDR2 as FYNNEI. CDR3 DNA: TGTGCCAGGAAGGCACTAGCGGGGACCGGGGAGCTGTTTTTT. Translation: CARKALAGTGELFF.

The chain uses TRBV19 and TRBJ1-4; TRBD1 agrees at 9 bases. Germline trimming cut 1 base from V and 6 bases from J; bases unmatched to any gene: 9. This CDR3 contains 17 residues. Germline V gives CDR1 LNHDA, CDR2 SQIVND (reference sequence). DNA for the CDR3: TGTGCCAGTAGTATAGGTGGTGGGGGACAGGGTGATGAAAAACTGTTTTTT. Amino acids: CASSIGGGGQGDEKLFF. Based on the CDR3 plus reference TRBV19 and TRBJ1-4, the full variable domain is DGGITQSPKYLFRKEGQNVTLSCEQNLNHDAMYWYRQDPGQGLRLIYYSQIVNDFQKGDIAEGYSVSREKKESFPLTVTSAQKNPTAFYLCASSIGGGGQGDEKLFFGSGTQLSVL.

The rearrangement joins TRBV25-1 to TRBJ1-4; 10 bases line up with TRBD1. The CDR3 has 18 amino acids. Per germline, CDR1 MGHDK and CDR2 SYGVNS. V shed 4 bases, J shed 2 bases, and the junction held 10 bases outside the gene matches. CDR3 sequence reads: CASSALTGGGLTNEKLFF. DNA for the CDR3: TGTGCCAGCAGTGCCTTGACAGGGGGCGGGTTGACTAATGAAAAACTGTTTTTT.

This clone was seen once. The chain is built from TRBV5-1 and TRBJ2-7; a weak D match, TRBD2 (5 bases). This CDR3 is 14 amino acids long. V was shortened by 6 bases and J by 3 bases, with 16 bases between the two germline ends. CDR1 and CDR2 from the germline V gene are SGHRS and YFSETQ. CDR3 in amino acids: CASNVAPGSYEQYF. The CDR3 nucleotides are TGCGCCAGCAACGTGGCTCCGGGAAGCTACGAGCAGTACTTC.

V gene TRBV28 combines with J gene TRBJ2-7; D might be TRBD1 (6 bases). CDR3 length equals 14 residues. CDR1 and CDR2 from the germline V gene are MDHEN and SYDVKM. With 6 bases removed from V and 2 bases from J, the gap between germline ends came to 14 bases. The CDR3 DNA is TGTGCCAGCAGGCCACAGGGAAAGCCCTACGAGCAGTACTTC. It specifies CASRPQGKPYEQYF.

The chain uses TRBV9 and TRBJ1-1, with 7 nucleotides matching TRBD1. The germline gives CDR1 SGDLS, CDR2 YYNGEE. Germline trimming cut 0 bases from V and 4 bases from J; bases unmatched to any gene: 3. CDR3 length: 14 residues. CDR3 nucleotide sequence: TGTGCCAGCAGCGTAGCTGCAGGGGGCACTGAAGCTTTCTTT. The encoded protein is CASSVAAGGTEAFF.

The V call is TRBV29-1, the J call TRBJ2-1, with D perhaps TRBD2 (5 bases). V was pared by 3 bases and J by 5 bases, with 14 bases between. The CDR3 is made up of 14 amino acids. From germline, CDR1 is SQVTM and CDR2 ANQGSEA. This CDR3 is CSVEDSNNNNEQFF. The CDR3 bases are TGCAGCGTTGAGGACTCCAACAACAACAATGAGCAGTTCTTC.

The table lists this clone with a few counts. The chain links TRBV7-3 to TRBJ1-1; 7 nucleotides line up with TRBD1. The V gene's germline CDR1 is SGHTA and CDR2 FQGTGA. CDR3 size: 13 residues. The V gene end was trimmed by 4 bases and the J gene end by 4 bases; junction bases not matched to a gene: 3. CDR3 in DNA: TGTGCCAGCAGCTCACGGGACAGCACTGAAGCTTTCTTT. Translating it yields CASSSRDSTEAFF.

The rearrangement links TRBV19 to TRBJ2-3; perhaps TRBD1 as D (5 bases). V lost 0 bases and J 5 bases, leaving 15 bases between the germline ends. Germline CDR1 and CDR2: LNHDA and SQIVND (reference sequence). CDR3 size: 16 residues. This chain's CDR3 is CASSIEGQGFVDTQYF. DNA of the CDR3: TGTGCCAGTAGTATAGAGGGCCAGGGATTCGTAGATACGCAGTATTTT. The full variable domain, rest sourced from reference TRBV19 and TRBJ2-3, is DGGITQSPKYLFRKEGQNVTLSCEQNLNHDAMYWYRQDPGQGLRLIYYSQIVNDFQKGDIAEGYSVSREKKESFPLTVTSAQKNPTAFYLCASSIEGQGFVDTQYFGPGTRLTVL.

The V call is TRBV7-2, the J call TRBJ2-1, with 11 bases fitting TRBD2. This CDR3 spans 16 amino acids. V trimming: 1 base; J trimming: 6 bases; junction bases outside the gene matches: 5. The germline V gene has CDR1 SGHTA and CDR2 FQGNSA. The CDR3 DNA reads TGTGCCAGCAGCTTAGTAGCGGGAGGGCCGGTCAATGAGCAGTTCTTC. It specifies CASSLVAGGPVNEQFF.

This clone was recorded once. CDR3 amino acids: CASSSVEAFRYEQYF. The CDR3 nucleotides are TGTGCCAGCAGCTCTGTAGAGGCCTTTCGGTACGAGCAGTACTTC. The V gene is TRBV14, the J gene TRBJ2-7; no reliable D call. CDR1 is SGHDN and CDR2 is FVKESK in the germline V gene. The CDR3 spans 15 residues. V was cut by 5 bases and J by 4 bases, with 18 bases left in between.

This clone was seen just once. The V call is TRBV27, the J call TRBJ2-7; 10 nucleotides agree with TRBD2. Germline CDR1 is MNHEY and CDR2 is SMNVEV (reference sequence). V shed 5 bases and J 0 bases; nucleotides not matched to a gene: 7. The CDR3 loop spans 16 amino acids. The CDR3 loop reads CASSPGLATSSYEQYF. CDR3 DNA: TGTGCCAGCAGTCCGGGACTAGCGACATCCTCCTACGAGCAGTACTTC.

The chain carries TRBV5-5 and TRBJ1-1; weak D call: TRBD1 (5 bases). Germline V gene sequence: CDR1 SGHKS, CDR2 YYEKEE (reference sequence). The CDR3 runs to 14 residues. Trimming took off 2 bases at V and 0 bases at J, with 8 bases between the two ends. The CDR3 DNA sequence: TGTGCCAGCAGCTTAGTCAGGGTGAACACTGAAGCTTTCTTT. Its protein is CASSLVRVNTEAFF.

CDR3 in DNA: TGTGCCAGCAGCTCCTGGGGGACACTTACCTACAATGAGCAGTTCTTC. This gives the protein CASSSWGTLTYNEQFF. The rearrangement joins TRBV7-2 to TRBJ2-1; D possibly corresponds to TRBD1 (6 bases). V lost 4 bases, J lost 2 bases, and 15 bases lay in between. The CDR3 consists of 16 residues. CDR1 is SGHTA and CDR2 is FQGNSA in the germline V gene. Filled out from reference TRBV7-2 and TRBJ2-1, the complete variable domain reads GAGVSQSPSNKVTEKGKDVELRCDPISGHTALYWYRQSLGQGLEFLIYFQGNSAPDKSGLPSDRFSAERTGGSVSTLTIQRTQQEDSAVYLCASSSWGTLTYNEQFFGPGTRLTVL.

The chain employs TRBV6-6 and TRBJ1-6, with D maybe TRBD1 (5 bases). Germline assignment: CDR1 MNHNY and CDR2 SVGAGI (reference sequence). This CDR3 is 15 amino acids long. V gave up 6 bases and J gave up 5 bases, with 14 bases separating them. Written as DNA, the CDR3 is TGTGCCAGCAGACCAGGGATAGGCGATAATTCACCCCTCCACTTT. Amino acids: CASRPGIGDNSPLHF.

The rearrangement links TRBV18 to TRBJ1-6, with 9 bases lining up with TRBD1. Trimming took 3 bases from V and 8 from J; bases not matched to a gene: 5. The CDR3 loop spans 15 amino acids. Germline V gene sequence: CDR1 KGHSH, CDR2 LQKENI. CDR3 nucleotides: TGTGCCAGCTCACCGGCGGACAGGGGATATTCACCCCTCCACTTT. Its protein product is CASSPADRGYSPLHF.

The gene calls are TRBV3-1 (or the pseudogene TRBV3-2) and TRBJ1-5; no definite D call. CDR1 is LGHDT and CDR2 is YNNKEL in the germline V gene (reference sequence). V shed 0 bases and J shed 4 bases, with 4 bases lying between them. There are 13 residues in the CDR3. The CDR3 loop is CASSQDRNQPQHF. The CDR3 coding sequence is TGTGCCAGCAGCCAAGACAGGAATCAGCCCCAGCATTTT.

V is TRBV5-1 and J is TRBJ1-6; 9 nucleotides match TRBD1. The germline V gene has CDR1 SGHRS and CDR2 YFSETQ. V lost 5 bases and J lost 6; bases outside the gene matches: 3. The CDR3 extends over 14 amino acids. The CDR3 here is CASRRTGVNSPLHF. CDR3 DNA sequence: TGCGCCAGCAGAAGGACAGGGGTTAATTCACCCCTCCACTTT.